One sample yielded the 2 T cell receptor beta chains listed below, sequenced in a study of blood T cell repertoires in COVID-19 (dated by TCRdb to 2018 to 2020). Library method: the immunoSEQ multiplex PCR assay. TCRdb took over this immuneACCESS table, retaining in-frame rearrangements with V and J assigned. Such tables are incomplete; in checked studies, under half of the missing clones stem from an unresolved V gene, and the remainder is unexplained. The sample contains roughly 220,000 clones, roughly 89% of them found a single time. 5.5% to 7.5% of the sample is taken by the ten largest. Sequenced: PBMCs or T cells enriched from blood (not recorded which). The origin of the receptors is a woman in her 40s who had recovered from COVID-19.

This clone was seen more than once but under ten times. This chain connects TRBV10-3 to TRBJ2-1; TRBD2 agrees at 7 bases. The CDR3 contains 16 residues. V shed 7 bases and J 5 bases; nucleotides not matched to a gene: 14. Germline CDR1 and CDR2: ENHRY and SYGVKD. The CDR3 DNA reads TGTGCCATCAAAGCGAGCACCGGGGACTATAACAATGAGCAGTTCTTC. Residues: CAIKASTGDYNNEQFF.

The V and J genes are TRBV6-5 and TRBJ2-5; 7 bases are a match to TRBD1. Germline V CDR1 and CDR2: MNHEY, SVGAGI. CDR3 length: 14 amino acids. With V trimmed by 5 bases and J by 2 bases, 5 bases remained unmatched. The CDR3 loop reads CASSRWDRQETQYF. The DNA of the CDR3 is TGTGCCAGCAGTCGCTGGGACAGACAAGAGACCCAGTACTTC.